This T cell receptor beta chain was sequenced for a study of blood T cell repertoires in COVID-19. This CDR3 is built from 15 residues. Trimming took 2 bases from V and 8 from J; bases not matched to a gene: 6. The germline V gene has CDR1 LGHDT and CDR2 YNNKEL (reference sequence). In the source study's methods: Estimated nucleated cell counts came from reference gene primer amplification. Clones were read by immunoSEQ multiplex PCR, and TCRdb kept only the in-frame ones, dropping some. V and J calls and clone size are as listed in that table; D and trimming were resolved from the DNA. The sample carries roughly 520,000 clones, roughly 88% recorded once. The recovered donors of Cohort 3 showed two negative PCRs, clearance, or symptom resolution.

The TCR comes from a woman aged 40 to 49 who had recovered from COVID-19. The sequencing input was PBMCs or T cells enriched from blood (not recorded which). V and J are TRBV3-1 (or the pseudogene TRBV3-2) and TRBJ2-1; TRBD2 agrees at 10 bases. This chain's CDR3 is CASSQNSGRAYEQFF. CDR3 bases: TGTGCCAGCAGCCAAAACAGCGGGAGGGCATATGAGCAGTTCTTC.